Sequencing of this T cell receptor (beta chain) was carried out in a study of cytomegalovirus exposure and HLA in healthy donors. The repertoire was sequenced with immunoSEQ multiplex PCR; TCRdb's copy has only in-frame clones and lacks some. The data hold 150,000 to 200,000 clones, with roughly 85% observed a single time. On this clone itself: The sample contains more than one DNA sequence encoding this CDR3.

The specimen sequenced was PBMCs. The source of this sequence is a man younger than 30 in good health and CMV-seropositive.

This CDR3 reads CASSLGGSTEAFF. The CDR3 coding sequence is TGTGCCAGCAGTTTAGGAGGATCCACTGAAGCTTTCTTT. The gene calls are TRBV28 and TRBJ1-1; D gene uncertain. V was clipped by 2 bases and J by 4 bases, with 8 bases between them. The V gene's germline CDR1 is MDHEN and CDR2 SYDVKM. This CDR3 spans 13 amino acids.